This T cell receptor (beta chain) is from a study of OX40 agonist ivuxolimab in advanced cancers. Sequencing was performed with immunoSEQ multiplex PCR; in TCRdb, only in-frame clones are kept and a portion is missing. The table has about 52,000 clones, approximately 86% seen once. Concerning this clone: Its antigen is undetermined. Different DNA sequences within this sample yield the same CDR3.

Study-wide results and limits: There were, on average, more expanded clones in CD8+ T cells than in CD4+.

The CDR3 is made up of 14 amino acids. The V gene's germline CDR1 is SGDLS and CDR2 YYNGEE. Trimming left V 0 bases short and J 2 bases short, with 6 bases between. This receptor was obtained from an adult with an advanced solid tumor such as melanoma, head and neck, liver or kidney cancer. This specimen consisted of CD4+ or CD8+ T cells sorted from blood, obtained in a trial of the OX40 agonist ivuxolimab. This chain uses TRBV9 with TRBJ2-1; D might be TRBD1 (5 bases). The CDR3: CASSVEGAYNEQFF. CDR3 nucleotides: TGTGCCAGCAGCGTAGAAGGGGCCTACAATGAGCAGTTCTTC.